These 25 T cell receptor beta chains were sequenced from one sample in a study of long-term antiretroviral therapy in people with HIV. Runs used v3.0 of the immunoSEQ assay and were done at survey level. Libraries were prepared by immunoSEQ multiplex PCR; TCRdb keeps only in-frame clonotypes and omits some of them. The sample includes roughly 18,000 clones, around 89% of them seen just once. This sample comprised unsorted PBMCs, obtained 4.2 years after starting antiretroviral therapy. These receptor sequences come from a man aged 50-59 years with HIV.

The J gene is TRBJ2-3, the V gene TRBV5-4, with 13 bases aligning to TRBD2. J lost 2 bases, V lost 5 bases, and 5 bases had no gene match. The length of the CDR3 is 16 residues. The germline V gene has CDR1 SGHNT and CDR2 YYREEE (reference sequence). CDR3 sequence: CASRLTSGGATDTQYF. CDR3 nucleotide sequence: TGTGCCAGCAGACTTACTAGCGGGGGGGCCACAGATACGCAGTATTTT.

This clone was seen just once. CDR3: CASELAGNNEQFF. The CDR3 bases are TGTGCCAGCGAACTAGCGGGGAACAATGAGCAGTTCTTC. The chain links TRBV2 to TRBJ2-1; 10 bases map to TRBD2. This CDR3 contains 13 residues. The V gene's germline CDR1 is SNHLY and CDR2 FYNNEI. V lost 8 bases and J lost 5; bases outside the gene matches: 3.

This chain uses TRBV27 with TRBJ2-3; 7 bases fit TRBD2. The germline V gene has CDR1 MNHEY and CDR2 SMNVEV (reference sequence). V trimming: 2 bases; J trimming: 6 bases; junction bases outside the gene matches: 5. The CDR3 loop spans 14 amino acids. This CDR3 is CASSLLLAVDTQYF. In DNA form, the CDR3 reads TGTGCCAGCAGTTTACTGCTAGCGGTTGATACGCAGTATTTT.

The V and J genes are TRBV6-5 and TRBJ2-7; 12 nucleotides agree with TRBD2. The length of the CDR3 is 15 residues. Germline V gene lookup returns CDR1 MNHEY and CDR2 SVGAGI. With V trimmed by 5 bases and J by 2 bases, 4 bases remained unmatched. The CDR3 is CASSRLAGEPYEQYF. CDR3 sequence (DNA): TGTGCCAGCAGTCGACTAGCGGGGGAACCCTACGAGCAGTACTTC.

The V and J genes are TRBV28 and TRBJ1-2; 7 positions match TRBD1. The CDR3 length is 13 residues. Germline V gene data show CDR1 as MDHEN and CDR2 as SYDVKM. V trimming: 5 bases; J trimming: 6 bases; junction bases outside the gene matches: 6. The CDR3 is CASSAETGNGYTF. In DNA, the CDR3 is TGTGCCAGCAGTGCCGAGACAGGGAATGGCTACACCTTC.

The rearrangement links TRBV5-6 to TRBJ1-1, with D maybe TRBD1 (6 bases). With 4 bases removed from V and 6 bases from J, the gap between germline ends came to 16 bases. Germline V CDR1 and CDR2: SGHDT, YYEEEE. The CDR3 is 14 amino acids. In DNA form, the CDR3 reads TGTGCCAGCAGCACCGCAAGACAGGTCGCTGAAGCTTTCTTT. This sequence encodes CASSTARQVAEAFF.

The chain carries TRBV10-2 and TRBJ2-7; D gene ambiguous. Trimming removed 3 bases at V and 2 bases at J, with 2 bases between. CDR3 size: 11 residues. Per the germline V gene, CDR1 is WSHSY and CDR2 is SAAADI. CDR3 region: CASSDPYEQYF. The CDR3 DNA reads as TGCGCCAGCAGTGACCCCTACGAGCAGTACTTC.

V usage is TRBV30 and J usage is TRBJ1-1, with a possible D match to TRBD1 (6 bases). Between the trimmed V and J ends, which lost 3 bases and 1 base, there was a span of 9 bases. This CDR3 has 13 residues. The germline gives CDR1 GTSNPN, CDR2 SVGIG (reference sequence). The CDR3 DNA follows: TGTGCCTGGAGCCTCAGGGGGAACACTGAAGCTTTCTTT. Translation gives CAWSLRGNTEAFF.

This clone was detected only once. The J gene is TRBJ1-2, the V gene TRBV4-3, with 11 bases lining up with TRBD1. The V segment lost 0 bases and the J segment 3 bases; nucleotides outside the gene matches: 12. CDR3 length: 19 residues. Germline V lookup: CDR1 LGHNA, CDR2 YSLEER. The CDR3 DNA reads TGCGCCAGCAGCCAAGAAGCAGTCTTCGGGACAGGGGGGTACTATGGCTACACCTTC. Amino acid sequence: CASSQEAVFGTGGYYGYTF.

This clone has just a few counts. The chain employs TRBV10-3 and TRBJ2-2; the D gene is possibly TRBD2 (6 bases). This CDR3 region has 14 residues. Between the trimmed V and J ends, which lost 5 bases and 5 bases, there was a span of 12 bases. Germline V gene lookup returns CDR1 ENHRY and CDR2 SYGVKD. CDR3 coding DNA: TGTGCCATCAGTAATAGTGGGAGGACCGGGGAGCTGTTTTTT. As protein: CAISNSGRTGELFF.

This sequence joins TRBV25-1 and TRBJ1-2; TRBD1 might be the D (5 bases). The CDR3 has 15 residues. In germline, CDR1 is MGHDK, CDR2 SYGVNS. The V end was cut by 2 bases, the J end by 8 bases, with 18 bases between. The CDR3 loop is CASSELGEGREGYTF. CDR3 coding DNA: TGTGCCAGCAGTGAACTAGGAGAGGGACGAGAAGGCTACACCTTC.

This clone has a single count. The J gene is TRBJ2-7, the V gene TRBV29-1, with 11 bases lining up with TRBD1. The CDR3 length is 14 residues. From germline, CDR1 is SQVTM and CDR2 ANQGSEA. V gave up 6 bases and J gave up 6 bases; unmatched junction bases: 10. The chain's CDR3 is CSVDPGQGEAEQYF. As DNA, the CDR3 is TGCAGCGTCGATCCGGGACAGGGGGAGGCCGAGCAGTACTTC.

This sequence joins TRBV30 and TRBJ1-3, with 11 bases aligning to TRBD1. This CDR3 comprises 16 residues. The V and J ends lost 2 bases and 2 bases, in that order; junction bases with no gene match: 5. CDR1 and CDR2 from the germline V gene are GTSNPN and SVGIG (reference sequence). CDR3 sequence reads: CAWSPLGQGAGNTIYF. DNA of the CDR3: TGTGCCTGGAGTCCCTTGGGACAGGGGGCTGGAAACACCATATATTTT.

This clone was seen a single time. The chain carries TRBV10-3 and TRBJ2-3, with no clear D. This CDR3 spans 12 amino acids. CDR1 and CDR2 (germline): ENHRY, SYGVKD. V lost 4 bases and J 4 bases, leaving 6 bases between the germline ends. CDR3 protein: CAISVYSDTQYF. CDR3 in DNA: TGTGCCATCAGTGTATATTCAGATACGCAGTATTTT.

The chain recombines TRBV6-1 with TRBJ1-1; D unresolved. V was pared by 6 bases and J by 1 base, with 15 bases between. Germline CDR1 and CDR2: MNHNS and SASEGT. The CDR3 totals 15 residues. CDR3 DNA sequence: TGTGCCAGCAGGGTTAGGACGGCGTGGAACACTGAAGCTTTCTTT. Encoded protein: CASRVRTAWNTEAFF.

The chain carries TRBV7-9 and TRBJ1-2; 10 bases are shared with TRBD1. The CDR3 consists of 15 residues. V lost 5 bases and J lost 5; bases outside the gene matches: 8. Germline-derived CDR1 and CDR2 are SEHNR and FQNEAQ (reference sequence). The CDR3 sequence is CASSTDRGRGYGYTF. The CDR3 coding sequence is TGTGCCAGCAGCACCGACAGGGGGCGTGGGTATGGCTACACCTTC.

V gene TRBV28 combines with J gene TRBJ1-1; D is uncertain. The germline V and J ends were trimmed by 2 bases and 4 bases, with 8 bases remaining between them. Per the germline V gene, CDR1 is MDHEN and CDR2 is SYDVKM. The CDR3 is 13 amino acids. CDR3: CASSLGQPTEAFF. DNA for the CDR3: TGTGCCAGCAGTTTAGGGCAGCCCACTGAAGCTTTCTTT.

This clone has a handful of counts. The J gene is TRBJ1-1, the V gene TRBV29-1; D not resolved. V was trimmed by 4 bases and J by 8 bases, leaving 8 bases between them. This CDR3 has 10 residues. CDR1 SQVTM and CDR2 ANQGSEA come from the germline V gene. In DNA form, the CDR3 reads TGCAGCGTTGCGGTAGGGGAAGCTTTCTTT. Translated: CSVAVGEAFF.

DNA for the CDR3: TGTGCCAGCAGTTTAGCCCTTCATGGCTACACCTTC. It yields the protein CASSLALHGYTF. The V gene is TRBV28, the J gene TRBJ1-2; D is ambiguous. This CDR3 is built from 12 residues. Germline V gene sequence: CDR1 MDHEN, CDR2 SYDVKM. The germline V and J ends were trimmed by 2 bases and 6 bases, with 7 bases remaining between them.

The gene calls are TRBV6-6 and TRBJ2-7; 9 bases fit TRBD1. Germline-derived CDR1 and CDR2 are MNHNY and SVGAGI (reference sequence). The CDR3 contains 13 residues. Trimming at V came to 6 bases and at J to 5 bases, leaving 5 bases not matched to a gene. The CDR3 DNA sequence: TGTGCCAGCAGGACAGGACAGGGGCACGAGCAGTACTTC. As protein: CASRTGQGHEQYF.

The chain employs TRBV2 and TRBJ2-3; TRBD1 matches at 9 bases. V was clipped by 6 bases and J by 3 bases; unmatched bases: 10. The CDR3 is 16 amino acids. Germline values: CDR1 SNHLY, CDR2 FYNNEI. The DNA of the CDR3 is TGTGCCAGCAGACCCAATACCGGGACAGGGACAGATACGCAGTATTTT. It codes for CASRPNTGTGTDTQYF.

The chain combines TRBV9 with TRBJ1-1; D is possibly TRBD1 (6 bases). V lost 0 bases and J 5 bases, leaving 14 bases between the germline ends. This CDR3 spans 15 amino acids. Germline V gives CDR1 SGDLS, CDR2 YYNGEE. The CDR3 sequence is CASSVVEGGDTEAFF. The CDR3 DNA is TGTGCCAGCAGCGTAGTTGAAGGGGGAGATACTGAAGCTTTCTTT.

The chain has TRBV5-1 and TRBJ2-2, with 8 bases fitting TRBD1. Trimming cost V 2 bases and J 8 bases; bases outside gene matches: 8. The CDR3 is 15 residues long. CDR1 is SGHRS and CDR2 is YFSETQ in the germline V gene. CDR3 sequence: CASSFRTGSWGELFF. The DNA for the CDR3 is TGCGCCAGCAGCTTCAGGACAGGGAGTTGGGGGGAGCTGTTTTTT. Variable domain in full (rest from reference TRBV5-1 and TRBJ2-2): KAGVTQTPRYLIKTRGQQVTLSCSPISGHRSVSWYQQTPGQGLQFLFEYFSETQRNKGNFPGRFSGRQFSNSRSEMNVSTLELGDSALYLCASSFRTGSWGELFFGEGSRLTVL.

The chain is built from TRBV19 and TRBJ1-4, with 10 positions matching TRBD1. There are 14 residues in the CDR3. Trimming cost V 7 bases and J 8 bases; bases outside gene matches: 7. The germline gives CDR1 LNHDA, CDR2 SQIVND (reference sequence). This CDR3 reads CASTPGQGREKLFF. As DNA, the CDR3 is TGTGCCAGTACCCCGGGACAGGGGCGAGAAAAACTGTTTTTT.

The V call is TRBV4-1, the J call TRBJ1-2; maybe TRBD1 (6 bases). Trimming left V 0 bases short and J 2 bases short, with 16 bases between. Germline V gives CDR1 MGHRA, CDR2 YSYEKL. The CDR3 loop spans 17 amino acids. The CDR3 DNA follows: TGCGCCAGCAGCCAAGATCCCCGGACAGTGGGGAACTATGGCTACACCTTC. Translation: CASSQDPRTVGNYGYTF.